Listed below are T cell receptor beta chains from one sample, sequenced in a study of identical twins. TCRdb re-called the 5' RACE reads through MiXCR, storing one row per CDR3 protein. The sample includes around 500,000 distinct CDR3 sequences, around 14% of them seen just once. These data also featured in a second study, about yellow fever vaccine responses in identical twins.

The sample taken for sequencing was CD4+ T cells sorted from blood. The source of these receptors is a woman under 30 in good health. Both conserved end residues are part of each CDR3. The D gene is left open where the match is weak. Clone size is stated in some rows and not others, as once, few, many or a class when expanded.

clone size: .
J gene: TRBJ1-2
V gene: TRBV28
D gene: .
CDR3 protein: CASSLLQGNSGYTF
CDR3 DNA: TGTGCCAGCAGCCTACTACAGGGAAATAGCGGCTACACCTTC

clone size: .
J gene: TRBJ2-1
V gene: TRBV28
D gene: .
CDR3 protein: CASTSSGEGTFF
CDR3 DNA: TGTGCCAGCACCTCCTCAGGGGAGGGAACGTTCTTC

clone size: many
J gene: TRBJ2-1
V gene: TRBV10-3
D gene: TRBD1
CDR3 protein: CALAKTGGLDEQFF
CDR3 DNA: TGTGCCCTAGCAAAGACAGGGGGCCTTGATGAGCAGTTCTTC

clone size: .
J gene: TRBJ2-7
V gene: TRBV24-1
D gene: TRBD2
CDR3 protein: CATSDPTSGSEQYF
CDR3 DNA: TGTGCCACCAGTGACCCGACTAGCGGGAGCGAGCAGTACTTC

clone size: .
J gene: TRBJ2-3
V gene: TRBV3-1
D gene: .
CDR3 protein: CASSQDRPRDRPDTQYF
CDR3 DNA: TGTGCCAGCAGCCAAGATAGACCAAGGGATCGGCCAGATACGCAGTATTTT

clone size: few
J gene: TRBJ1-2
V gene: TRBV18
D gene: .
CDR3 protein: CASSRMGGALAGYTF
CDR3 DNA: TGTGCCAGCTCACGAATGGGGGGCGCGTTAGCTGGCTACACCTTC

clone size: many
J gene: TRBJ2-7
V gene: TRBV4-2
D gene: TRBD1
CDR3 protein: CASSQGTGPYEQYF
CDR3 DNA: TGTGCCAGCAGCCAGGGGACAGGGCCGTACGAGCAGTACTTC

clone size: many
J gene: TRBJ2-2
V gene: TRBV25-1
D gene: TRBD1
CDR3 protein: CASSELGQPHTGELFF
CDR3 DNA: TGTGCCAGCAGTGAATTGGGACAGCCCCACACCGGGGAGCTGTTTTTT

clone size: few
J gene: TRBJ1-4
V gene: TRBV20-1
D gene: TRBD1
CDR3 protein: CSARDRDRARVSNEKLFF
CDR3 DNA: TGCAGTGCTAGAGATCGCGACAGGGCGCGGGTGTCTAATGAAAAACTGTTTTTT

clone size: few
J gene: TRBJ2-3
V gene: TRBV20-1
D gene: .
CDR3 protein: CSARAGLDTQYF
CDR3 DNA: TGCAGTGCTAGAGCGGGACTAGATACGCAGTATTTT

clone size: many
J gene: TRBJ2-3
V gene: TRBV2
D gene: .
CDR3 protein: CASSGADTQYF
CDR3 DNA: TGTGCCAGCAGTGGAGCAGATACGCAGTATTTT

clone size: many
J gene: TRBJ1-1
V gene: TRBV12-3/TRBV12-4
D gene: .
CDR3 protein: CASRRGEGTEAFF
CDR3 DNA: TGTGCCAGCAGGAGGGGTGAAGGCACTGAAGCTTTCTTT

clone size: .
J gene: TRBJ2-2
V gene: TRBV29-1
D gene: .
CDR3 protein: CSVEIRADPNTGELFF
CDR3 DNA: TGCAGCGTTGAGATAAGAGCGGACCCGAACACCGGGGAGCTGTTTTTT

clone size: many
J gene: TRBJ2-2
V gene: TRBV5-1
D gene: TRBD2
CDR3 protein: CASSSNSGTGELFF
CDR3 DNA: TGCGCCAGCAGCTCGAATAGCGGGACCGGGGAGCTGTTTTTT

clone size: .
J gene: TRBJ2-6
V gene: TRBV7-6
D gene: TRBD1
CDR3 protein: CASSPGTGGGGANVLTF
CDR3 DNA: TGTGCCAGCAGCCCCGGGACAGGGGGCGGTGGGGCCAACGTCCTGACTTTC

clone size: .
J gene: TRBJ1-6
V gene: TRBV2
D gene: TRBD1
CDR3 protein: CASATGQGRNSPLHF
CDR3 DNA: TGTGCCAGCGCCACGGGACAGGGACGGAATTCACCCCTCCACTTT

clone size: few
J gene: TRBJ2-5
V gene: TRBV3-1
D gene: TRBD1
CDR3 protein: CASSQERDRGQETQYF
CDR3 DNA: TGTGCCAGCAGCCAAGAAAGGGACAGGGGGCAAGAGACCCAGTACTTC

clone size: .
J gene: TRBJ1-3
V gene: TRBV7-9
D gene: TRBD1
CDR3 protein: CASSSGDRVGNTIYF
CDR3 DNA: TGTGCCAGCAGCTCTGGGGACAGAGTAGGAAACACCATATATTTT

clone size: few
J gene: TRBJ2-7
V gene: TRBV5-1
D gene: .
CDR3 protein: CASSGSGPYEQYF
CDR3 DNA: TGCGCCAGCAGCGGGTCAGGACCCTACGAGCAGTACTTC

clone size: many
J gene: TRBJ2-2
V gene: TRBV28
D gene: .
CDR3 protein: CASSPQGGGELFF
CDR3 DNA: TGTGCCAGCAGCCCGCAGGGAGGCGGGGAGCTGTTTTTT

clone size: .
J gene: TRBJ2-3
V gene: TRBV7-2
D gene: TRBD2
CDR3 protein: CASSLAGGPGDTQYF
CDR3 DNA: TGTGCCAGCAGCTTAGCGGGAGGGCCGGGGGATACGCAGTATTTT

clone size: few
J gene: TRBJ2-4
V gene: TRBV7-2
D gene: TRBD1
CDR3 protein: CASSLRDRPQNIQYF
CDR3 DNA: TGTGCCAGCAGCTTACGGGACAGACCTCAAAACATTCAGTACTTC

clone size: .
J gene: TRBJ2-6
V gene: TRBV7-9
D gene: .
CDR3 protein: CASSLGGARSGANVLTF
CDR3 DNA: TGTGCCAGCAGCTTAGGGGGGGCTCGCTCTGGGGCCAACGTCCTGACTTTC

clone size: .
J gene: TRBJ2-7
V gene: TRBV2
D gene: .
CDR3 protein: CASRTGAAYEQYF
CDR3 DNA: TGTGCCAGCAGGACGGGGGCGGCCTACGAGCAGTACTTC

clone size: few
J gene: TRBJ1-2
V gene: TRBV25-1
D gene: .
CDR3 protein: CASSGPRANYGYTF
CDR3 DNA: TGTGCCAGCAGCGGCCCGAGAGCTAACTATGGCTACACCTTC

clone size: few
J gene: TRBJ1-1
V gene: TRBV29-1
D gene: .
CDR3 protein: CSSSTGTRAEAFF
CDR3 DNA: TGCAGCTCAAGTACAGGGACCCGGGCTGAAGCTTTCTTT

clone size: .
J gene: TRBJ1-1
V gene: TRBV27
D gene: .
CDR3 protein: CASSLLGATEAFF
CDR3 DNA: TGTGCCAGCAGTTTACTAGGGGCCACTGAAGCTTTCTTT

clone size: .
J gene: TRBJ2-1
V gene: TRBV28
D gene: .
CDR3 protein: CASSIWRGGSYNEQFF
CDR3 DNA: TGTGCCAGCAGTATCTGGAGAGGGGGCTCCTACAATGAGCAGTTCTTC

clone size: few
J gene: TRBJ1-4
V gene: TRBV29-1
D gene: .
CDR3 protein: CSVDLLTEKLFF
CDR3 DNA: TGCAGCGTTGATTTGCTGACTGAAAAACTGTTTTTT

clone size: .
J gene: TRBJ2-7
V gene: TRBV10-3
D gene: .
CDR3 protein: CAINGGVSYEQYF
CDR3 DNA: TGTGCCATCAACGGCGGGGTCTCCTACGAGCAGTACTTC

clone size: few
J gene: TRBJ2-7
V gene: TRBV7-6
D gene: TRBD1
CDR3 protein: CASSPRTGSGYEQYF
CDR3 DNA: TGTGCCAGCAGCCCACGGACAGGCTCGGGTTACGAGCAGTACTTC

clone size: many
J gene: TRBJ2-2
V gene: TRBV4-3
D gene: .
CDR3 protein: CASSQVWSTGELFF
CDR3 DNA: TGCGCCAGCAGCCAAGTTTGGAGCACCGGGGAGCTGTTTTTT

clone size: .
J gene: TRBJ2-7
V gene: TRBV15
D gene: .
CDR3 protein: CATSRDNDLREEQYF
CDR3 DNA: TGTGCCACCAGCAGAGATAACGACTTGCGTGAGGAGCAGTACTTC

clone size: .
J gene: TRBJ2-1
V gene: TRBV5-6
D gene: .
CDR3 protein: CASSIRGTLGSYNEQFF
CDR3 DNA: TGTGCCAGCAGTATTCGGGGTACTCTCGGCTCCTACAATGAGCAGTTCTTC

clone size: .
J gene: TRBJ2-7
V gene: TRBV7-2
D gene: .
CDR3 protein: CASSLREVYYEQYF
CDR3 DNA: TGTGCCAGCAGCTTAAGGGAGGTATACTACGAGCAGTACTTC

clone size: few
J gene: TRBJ2-2
V gene: TRBV2
D gene: TRBD2
CDR3 protein: CASSAAAGVTGELFF
CDR3 DNA: TGTGCCAGCAGTGCAGCAGCGGGGGTCACCGGGGAGCTGTTTTTT

clone size: many
J gene: TRBJ2-7
V gene: TRBV3-1
D gene: .
CDR3 protein: CASSQAGEQYF
CDR3 DNA: TGCGCCAGCAGCCAAGCTGGAGAGCAGTACTTC

clone size: .
J gene: TRBJ2-5
V gene: TRBV20-1
D gene: TRBD2
CDR3 protein: CSARGWGSGGAEETQYF
CDR3 DNA: TGCAGTGCTAGAGGGTGGGGTAGCGGGGGGGCGGAAGAGACCCAGTACTTC

clone size: .
J gene: TRBJ2-2
V gene: TRBV5-8
D gene: .
CDR3 protein: CASSPGTFGNTGELFF
CDR3 DNA: TGTGCCAGCAGCCCCGGGACTTTTGGGAACACCGGGGAGCTGTTTTTT

clone size: many
J gene: TRBJ2-2
V gene: TRBV5-1
D gene: TRBD1
CDR3 protein: CASSLVRTGAGELFF
CDR3 DNA: TGCGCCAGCAGCTTGGTTCGGACAGGGGCCGGGGAGCTGTTTTTT

clone size: few
J gene: TRBJ2-2
V gene: TRBV9
D gene: TRBD1
CDR3 protein: CASSATGQGNTGELFF
CDR3 DNA: TGTGCCAGCAGCGCCACCGGACAGGGGAACACCGGGGAGCTGTTTTTT

clone size: .
J gene: TRBJ2-6
V gene: TRBV15
D gene: .
CDR3 protein: CATSGVKGISGANVLTF
CDR3 DNA: TGTGCCACCAGCGGCGTAAAGGGAATCTCTGGGGCCAACGTCCTGACTTTC

clone size: many
J gene: TRBJ2-7
V gene: TRBV28
D gene: TRBD1
CDR3 protein: CASSPGTEVYEQYF
CDR3 DNA: TGTGCCAGCAGTCCAGGGACAGAGGTCTACGAGCAGTACTTC

clone size: .
J gene: TRBJ2-3
V gene: TRBV6-1
D gene: .
CDR3 protein: CASSQPQWSTDTQYF
CDR3 DNA: TGTGCCAGCAGTCAGCCTCAGTGGAGCACAGATACGCAGTATTTT

clone size: .
J gene: TRBJ2-6
V gene: TRBV5-6
D gene: .
CDR3 protein: CASSAASTSGANVLTF
CDR3 DNA: TGTGCCAGCAGCGCAGCCTCAACCTCTGGGGCCAACGTCCTGACTTTC

clone size: .
J gene: TRBJ2-3
V gene: TRBV5-1
D gene: .
CDR3 protein: CASSWPSGASTDTQYF
CDR3 DNA: TGCGCCAGCAGTTGGCCCTCAGGCGCTAGCACAGATACGCAGTATTTT